This TCR beta chain was sequenced in a study of radiotherapy plus CTLA-4 blockade in lung cancer (dated by TCRdb to about 2018). In terms of the full investigation: Among the enrolled patients, under 20% had an objective response, and 31% reached disease control.

The CDR3 sequence holds 21 residues, the cysteine and phenylalanine included. Only CDR3 DNA remains: 63 bases, in frame from the first base. The germline V gene supplies CDR1 SNHLY and CDR2 FYNNEI. Compared with germline, V lacks 2 bases and J lacks 5 bases; bases without a gene match: 16. Library generation was performed with the immunoSEQ multiplex PCR assay. The immuneACCESS repertoire file appears here via TCRdb, limited to in-frame rearrangements. These files lack a portion of the clones; in checked studies, under half of the deficit traces to unresolved V genes, and the cause of the others is not known. The sample table records 85,000 to 120,000 clones; 85% to 90% of these occur just once. Jointly, the top ten make up 2% to 2.5% of the sample. In its sample, this clone was seen a few times. Its binding antigen is unknown. No much larger clone exists at a distance of one base, and base qualities are not known.

Focal radiation therapy combined with CTLA-4 blockade (ipilimumab) was tested in patients with chemo-refractory metastatic non-small-cell lung cancer. What the work shows at the level of the full study, not this receptor alone: After treatment with radiotherapy and ipilimumab, TCR clones that originated in tumors expanded in peripheral blood. Early dynamic changes in blood T cell clones, together with increased serum interferon-beta after radiation, were reported as the strongest predictors of response.

This sequence uses TRBV2 and TRBJ2-3; the central 16 bases match TRBD2. Specimen: peripheral blood, collected from a patient treated with radiotherapy plus ipilimumab. The TCR was taken from a human donor with non-small cell lung cancer that progressed on radiotherapy plus ipilimumab. Some clones in this sample may be carry-over from other donors' samples. The DNA sequence is as follows: TGTGCCAGCAGTGAACTGGGCTACTCGGGACTAGCGGGGGGGCCAAGAGATACGCAGTATTTT. Translated, it reads CASSELGYSGLAGGPRDTQYF. Where the CDR3 stops, the reference TRBV2 and TRBJ2-3 genes take over; the full variable domain is EPEVTQTPSHQVTQMGQEVILRCVPISNHLYFYWYRQILGQKVEFLVSFYNNEISEKSEIFDDQFSVERPDGSNFTLKIRSTKLEDSAMYFCASSELGYSGLAGGPRDTQYFGPGTRLTVL.